The entry below describes one TCR beta chain. The antigen is unknown. Trimming took off 4 bases at V and 0 bases at J, with 10 bases between the two ends. This CDR3 is built from 15 residues. Germline values: CDR1 SNHLY, CDR2 FYNNEI. Libraries were prepared by immunoSEQ multiplex PCR; TCRdb keeps only in-frame clonotypes and omits some of them. Of about 350,000 clones in the sample, more than 85% were seen once. The treatment is: 15 to 20 received Ad26.COV2.S at low or high dose, single or two shots; roughly five received placebo; per-sample allocation not given. The samples date from day 63 after the first vaccine or placebo injection. An Ad26 vector that expressed Wuhan-strain SARS-CoV-2 spike constituted the vaccine. The sample belongs to a study of Ad26.COV2.S vaccination and SARS-CoV-2 variants. Points from the study as a whole: Spike-specific CD8+ and CD4+ T cell responses reportedly showed substantial breadth after vaccination.

The chain recombines TRBV2 with TRBJ1-5; no definite D call. The clonotype originates from a person aged 18-60 years who received the Ad26.COV2.S COVID-19 vaccine or a placebo. Here the sequenced sample was peripheral blood, taken in a trial of Ad26.COV2.S vaccine versus placebo. The CDR3 reads CASSVWQYSNQPQHF. The CDR3 DNA is TGTGCCAGCAGTGTATGGCAGTATAGCAATCAGCCCCAGCATTTT.